This TCR beta chain is from a study of cytomegalovirus exposure and HLA in healthy donors. General study findings and limits: Associated with cytomegalovirus, according to the listing, were approximately 160 TCR beta chains.

Among the 110 or so subjects of the validation cohort, separate from the approximately 700-subject first cohort, were the donors. Libraries were prepared by immunoSEQ multiplex PCR; TCRdb keeps only in-frame clonotypes and omits some of them. In the table there are about 250,000 clones, more than 75% of which are singletons. Worth noting for this clone: Its matching antigen is unknown.

Trimming stripped 4 bases from V and 0 bases from J, with 8 bases between. CDR3 length: 13 residues. Per the germline V gene, CDR1 is SQVTM and CDR2 is ANQGSEA. The gene calls are TRBV29-1 and TRBJ2-3; D might be TRBD2 (6 bases). The sequence was obtained from a man between 18 and 29 years old in good health and CMV-seropositive. The source material was PBMCs. CDR3 bases: TGCAGCGTTGTGCGGGGAAGCACAGATACGCAGTATTTT. Residues: CSVVRGSTDTQYF.